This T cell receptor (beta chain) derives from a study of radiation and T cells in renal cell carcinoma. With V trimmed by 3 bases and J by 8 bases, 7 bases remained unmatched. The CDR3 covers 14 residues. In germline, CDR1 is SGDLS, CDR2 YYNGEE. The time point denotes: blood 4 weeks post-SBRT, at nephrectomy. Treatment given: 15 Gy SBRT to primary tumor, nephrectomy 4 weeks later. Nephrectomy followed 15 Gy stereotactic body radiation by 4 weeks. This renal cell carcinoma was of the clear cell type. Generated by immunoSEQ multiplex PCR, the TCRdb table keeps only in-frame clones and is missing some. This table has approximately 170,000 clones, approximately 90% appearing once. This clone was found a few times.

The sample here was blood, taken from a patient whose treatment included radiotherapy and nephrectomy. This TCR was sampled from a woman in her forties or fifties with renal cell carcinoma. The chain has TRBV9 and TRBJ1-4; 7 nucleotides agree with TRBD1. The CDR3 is CASSDDRVGEKLFF. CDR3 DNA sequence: TGTGCCAGCAGCGACGACAGGGTTGGCGAAAAACTGTTTTTT.